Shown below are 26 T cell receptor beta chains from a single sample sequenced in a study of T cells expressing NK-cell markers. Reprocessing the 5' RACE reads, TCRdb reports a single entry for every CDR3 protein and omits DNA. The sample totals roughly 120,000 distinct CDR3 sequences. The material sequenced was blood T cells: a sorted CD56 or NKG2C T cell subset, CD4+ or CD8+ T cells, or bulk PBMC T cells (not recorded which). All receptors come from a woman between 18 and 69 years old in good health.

The CDR3 spells CAWRLAGVETQYF. The chain recombines TRBV30 with TRBJ2-5; lacking DNA, the TRBD2 call made by TCRdb goes unchecked. Germline CDR1 and CDR2: GTSNPN and SVGIG (reference sequence). The CDR3 is made up of 13 amino acids. The full variable domain, in which reference TRBV30 and TRBJ2-5 provide the parts outside the CDR3, is SQTIHQWPATLVQPVGSPLSLECTVEGTSNPNLYWYRQAAGRGLQLLFYSVGIGQISSEVPQNLSASRPQDRQFILSSKKLLLSDSGFYLCAWRLAGVETQYFGPGTRLLVL.

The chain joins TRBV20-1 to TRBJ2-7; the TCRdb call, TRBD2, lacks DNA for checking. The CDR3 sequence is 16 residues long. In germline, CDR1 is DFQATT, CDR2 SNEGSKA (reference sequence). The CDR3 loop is CSAGQAEVLAGYEQYF.

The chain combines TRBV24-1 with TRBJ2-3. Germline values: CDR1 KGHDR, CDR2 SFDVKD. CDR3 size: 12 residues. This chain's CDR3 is CATSDITDTQYF.

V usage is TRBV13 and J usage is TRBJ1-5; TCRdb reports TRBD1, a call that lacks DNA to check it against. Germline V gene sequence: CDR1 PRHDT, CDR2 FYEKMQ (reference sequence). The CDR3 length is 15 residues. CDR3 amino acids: CASSLGKGGGQPQHF.

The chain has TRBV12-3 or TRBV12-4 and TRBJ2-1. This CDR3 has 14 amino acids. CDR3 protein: CASIGQGVHNEQFF.

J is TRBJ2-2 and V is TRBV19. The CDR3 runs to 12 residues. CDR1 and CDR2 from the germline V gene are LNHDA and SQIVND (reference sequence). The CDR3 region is CASSIDPGELFF.

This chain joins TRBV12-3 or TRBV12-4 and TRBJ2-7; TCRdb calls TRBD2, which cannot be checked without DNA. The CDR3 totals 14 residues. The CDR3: CASSFWQGGYEQYF.

CDR3 region: CASSQDRGGLGKLFF. The chain joins TRBV14 to TRBJ1-4; TCRdb selects TRBD1, and the lack of DNA leaves this call unchecked. The CDR3 totals 15 residues. Germline loops: CDR1 SGHDN, CDR2 FVKESK. The full variable domain, completed using reference TRBV14 and TRBJ1-4, is EAGVTQFPSHSVIEKGQTVTLRCDPISGHDNLYWYRRVMGKEIKFLLHFVKESKQDESGMPNNRFLAERTGGTYSTLKVQPAELEDSGVYFCASSQDRGGLGKLFFGSGTQLSVL.

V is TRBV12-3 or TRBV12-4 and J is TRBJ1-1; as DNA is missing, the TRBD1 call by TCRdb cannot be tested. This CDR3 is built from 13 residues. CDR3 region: CASRGGRQFEAFF.

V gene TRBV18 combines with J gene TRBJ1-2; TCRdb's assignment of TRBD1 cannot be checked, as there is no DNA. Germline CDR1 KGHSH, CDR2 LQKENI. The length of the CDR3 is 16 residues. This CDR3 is CASSPGGGDINYGYTF.

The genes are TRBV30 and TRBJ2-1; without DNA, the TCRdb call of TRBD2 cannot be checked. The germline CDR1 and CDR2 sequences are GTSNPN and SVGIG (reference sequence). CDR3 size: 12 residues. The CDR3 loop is CAEGLAGDEQFF.

The chain's CDR3 is CASSSPGQGLPYEQYF. The chain links TRBV6-5 to TRBJ2-7; there is no DNA to check the TCRdb D call of TRBD1. Germline-derived CDR1 and CDR2 are MNHEY and SVGAGI. This CDR3 region has 16 residues.

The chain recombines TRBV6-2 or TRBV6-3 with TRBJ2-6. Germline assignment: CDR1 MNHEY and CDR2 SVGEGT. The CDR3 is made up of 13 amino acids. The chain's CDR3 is CASSYSGANVLTF.

CDR3: CASSLEGLVRPQHF. V gene TRBV27 combines with J gene TRBJ1-5. Germline-derived CDR1 and CDR2 are MNHEY and SMNVEV (reference sequence). The CDR3 is 14 residues long.

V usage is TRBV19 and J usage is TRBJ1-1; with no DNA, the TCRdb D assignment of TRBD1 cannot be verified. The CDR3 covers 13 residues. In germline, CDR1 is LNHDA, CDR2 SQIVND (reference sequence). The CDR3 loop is CASSPAVNTEAFF.

The CDR3 sequence is CASSLGQGGPNEQFF. The V and J genes are TRBV5-1 and TRBJ2-1; TCRdb gives TRBD1 as the D gene, but with no DNA this cannot be confirmed. Germline assignment: CDR1 SGHRS and CDR2 YFSETQ. The CDR3 sequence is 15 residues long.

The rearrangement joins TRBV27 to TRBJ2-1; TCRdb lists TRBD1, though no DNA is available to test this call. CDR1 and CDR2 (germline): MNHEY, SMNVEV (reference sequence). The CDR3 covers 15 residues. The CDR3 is CASSLRTGSYNEQFF.

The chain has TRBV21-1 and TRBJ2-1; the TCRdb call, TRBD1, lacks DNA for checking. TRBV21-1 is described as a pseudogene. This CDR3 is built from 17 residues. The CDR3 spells CASSTKPLGGGGNEQFF.

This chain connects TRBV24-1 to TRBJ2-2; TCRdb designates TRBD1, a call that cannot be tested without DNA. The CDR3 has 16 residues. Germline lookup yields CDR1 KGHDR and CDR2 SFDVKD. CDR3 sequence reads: CATSALDREFTGELFF.

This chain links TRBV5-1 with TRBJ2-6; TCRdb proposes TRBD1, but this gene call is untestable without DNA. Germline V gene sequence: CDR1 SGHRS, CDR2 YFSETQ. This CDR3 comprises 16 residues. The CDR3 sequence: CASSIQGAQGANVLTF.

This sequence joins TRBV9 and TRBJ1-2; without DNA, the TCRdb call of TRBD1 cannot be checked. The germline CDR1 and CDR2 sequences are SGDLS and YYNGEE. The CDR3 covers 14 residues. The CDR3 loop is CASSARDRDYGYTF.

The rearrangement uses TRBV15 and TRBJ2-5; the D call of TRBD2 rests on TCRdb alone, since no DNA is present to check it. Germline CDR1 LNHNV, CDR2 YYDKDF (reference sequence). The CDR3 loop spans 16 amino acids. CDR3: CATSSPLLAQQETQYF. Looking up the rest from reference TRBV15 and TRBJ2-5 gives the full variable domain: DAMVIQNPRYQVTQFGKPVTLSCSQTLNHNVMYWYQQKSSQAPKLLFHYYDKDFNNEADTPDNFQSRRPNTSFCFLDIRSPGLGDTAMYLCATSSPLLAQQETQYFGPGTRLLVL.

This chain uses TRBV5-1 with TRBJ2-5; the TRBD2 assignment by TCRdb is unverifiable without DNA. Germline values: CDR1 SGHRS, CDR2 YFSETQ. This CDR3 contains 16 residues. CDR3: CASSPWTSGGLETQYF.

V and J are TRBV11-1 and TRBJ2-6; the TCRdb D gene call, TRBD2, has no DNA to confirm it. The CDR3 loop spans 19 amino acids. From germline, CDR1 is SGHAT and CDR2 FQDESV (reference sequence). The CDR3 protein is CASSLEAASGGSGANVLTF.

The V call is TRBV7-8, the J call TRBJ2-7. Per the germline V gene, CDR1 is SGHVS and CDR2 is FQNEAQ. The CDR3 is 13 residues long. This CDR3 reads CASTSGSSYEQYF. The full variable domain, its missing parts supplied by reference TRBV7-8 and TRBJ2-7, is GAGVSQSPRYKVAKRGQDVALRCDPISGHVSLFWYQQALGQGPEFLTYFQNEAQLDKSGLPSDRFFAERPEGSVSTLKIQRTQQEDSAVYLCASTSGSSYEQYFGPGTRLTVT.

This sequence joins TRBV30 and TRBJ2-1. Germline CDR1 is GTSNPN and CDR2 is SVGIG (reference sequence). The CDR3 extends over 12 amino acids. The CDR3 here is CAWSDTFNEQFF.